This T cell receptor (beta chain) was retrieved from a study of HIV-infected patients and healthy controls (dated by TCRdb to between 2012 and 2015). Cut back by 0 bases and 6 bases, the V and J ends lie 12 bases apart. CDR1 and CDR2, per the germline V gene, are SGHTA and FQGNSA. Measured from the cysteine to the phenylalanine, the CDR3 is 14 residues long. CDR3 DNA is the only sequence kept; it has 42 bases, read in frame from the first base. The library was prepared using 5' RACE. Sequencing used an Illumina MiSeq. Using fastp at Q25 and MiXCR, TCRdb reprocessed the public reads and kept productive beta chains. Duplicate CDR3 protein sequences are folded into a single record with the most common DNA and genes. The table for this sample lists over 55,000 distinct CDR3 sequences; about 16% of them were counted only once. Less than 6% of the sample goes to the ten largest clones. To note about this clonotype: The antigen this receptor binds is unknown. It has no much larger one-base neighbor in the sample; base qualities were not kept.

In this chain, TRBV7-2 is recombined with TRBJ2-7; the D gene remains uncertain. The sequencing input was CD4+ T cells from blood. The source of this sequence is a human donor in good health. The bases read TGTGCCAGCAGCTTAGCCGCCTGGTCTGGCGAGCAGTACTTC. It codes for CASSLAAWSGEQYF.